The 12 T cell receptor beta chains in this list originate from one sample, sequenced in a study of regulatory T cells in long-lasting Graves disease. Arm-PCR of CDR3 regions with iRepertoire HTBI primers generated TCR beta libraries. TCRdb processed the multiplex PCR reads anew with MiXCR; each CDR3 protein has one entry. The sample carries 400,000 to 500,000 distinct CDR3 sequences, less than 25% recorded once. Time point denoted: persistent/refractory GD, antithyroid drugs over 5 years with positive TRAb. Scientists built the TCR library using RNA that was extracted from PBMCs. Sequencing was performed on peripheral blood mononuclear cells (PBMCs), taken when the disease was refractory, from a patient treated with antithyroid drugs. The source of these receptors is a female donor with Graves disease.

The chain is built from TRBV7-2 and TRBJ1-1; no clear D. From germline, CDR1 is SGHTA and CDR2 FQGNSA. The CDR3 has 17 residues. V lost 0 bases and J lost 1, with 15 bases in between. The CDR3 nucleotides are TGTGCCAGCAGCTTAGCGAGGATGGAAGCATCGAACACTGAAGCTTTCTTT. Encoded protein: CASSLARMEASNTEAFF. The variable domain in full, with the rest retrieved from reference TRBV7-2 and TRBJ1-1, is GAGVSQSPSNKVTEKGKDVELRCDPISGHTALYWYRQSLGQGLEFLIYFQGNSAPDKSGLPSDRFSAERTGGSVSTLTIQRTQQEDSAVYLCASSLARMEASNTEAFFGQGTRLTVV.

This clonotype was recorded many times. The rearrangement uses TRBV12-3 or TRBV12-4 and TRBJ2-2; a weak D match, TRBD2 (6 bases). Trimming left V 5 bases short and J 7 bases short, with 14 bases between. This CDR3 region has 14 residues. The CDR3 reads CASSPPGGVGELFF. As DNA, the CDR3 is TGTGCCAGCAGTCCCCCCGGAGGGGTCGGGGAGCTGTTTTTT.

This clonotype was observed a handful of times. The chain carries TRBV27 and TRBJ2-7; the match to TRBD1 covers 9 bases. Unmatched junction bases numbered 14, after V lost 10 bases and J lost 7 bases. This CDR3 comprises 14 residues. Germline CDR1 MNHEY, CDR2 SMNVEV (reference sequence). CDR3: CATHPGTGHLEQYF. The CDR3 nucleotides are TGTGCCACCCACCCCGGGACAGGGCACTTGGAGCAGTACTTC.

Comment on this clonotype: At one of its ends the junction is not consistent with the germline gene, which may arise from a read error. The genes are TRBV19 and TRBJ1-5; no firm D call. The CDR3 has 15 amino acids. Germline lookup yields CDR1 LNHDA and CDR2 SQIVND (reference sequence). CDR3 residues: CASSIIEGAHQPRHF. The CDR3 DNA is TGTGCCAGTAGCATAATCGAGGGTGCTCATCAGCCCCGGCATTTT.

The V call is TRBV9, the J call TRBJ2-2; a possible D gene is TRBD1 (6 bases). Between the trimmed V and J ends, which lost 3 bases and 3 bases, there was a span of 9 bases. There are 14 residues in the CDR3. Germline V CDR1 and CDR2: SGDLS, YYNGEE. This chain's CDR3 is CASSEGGDTGELFF. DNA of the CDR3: TGTGCCAGCAGCGAAGGGGGAGACACCGGGGAGCTGTTTTTT. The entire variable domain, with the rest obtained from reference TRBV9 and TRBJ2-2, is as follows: DSGVTQTPKHLITATGQRVTLRCSPRSGDLSVYWYQQSLDQGLQFLIQYYNGEERAKGNILERFSAQQFPDLHSELNLSSLELGDSALYFCASSEGGDTGELFFGEGSRLTVL.

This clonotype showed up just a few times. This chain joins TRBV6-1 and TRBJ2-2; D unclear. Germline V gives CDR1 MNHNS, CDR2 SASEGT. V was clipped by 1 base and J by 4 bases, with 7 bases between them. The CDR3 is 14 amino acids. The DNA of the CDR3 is TGTGCCAGCAGTGAAGTCGGTTCCACCGGGGAGCTGTTTTTT. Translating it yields CASSEVGSTGELFF.

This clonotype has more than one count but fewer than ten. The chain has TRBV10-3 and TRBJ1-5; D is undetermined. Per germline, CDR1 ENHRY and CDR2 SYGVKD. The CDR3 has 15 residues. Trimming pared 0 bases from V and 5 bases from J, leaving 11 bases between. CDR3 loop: CAISESMREDQPQHF. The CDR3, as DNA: TGTGCCATCAGTGAGTCGATGAGGGAGGATCAGCCCCAGCATTTT.

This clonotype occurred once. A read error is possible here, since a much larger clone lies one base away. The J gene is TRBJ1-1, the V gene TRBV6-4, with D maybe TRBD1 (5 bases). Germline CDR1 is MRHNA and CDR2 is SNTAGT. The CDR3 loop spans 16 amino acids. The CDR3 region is CASSSWTPRMNTKAFF. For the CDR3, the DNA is TGTGCCAGCAGTTCGTGGACACCCCGGATGAACACTAAAGCTTTCTTT.

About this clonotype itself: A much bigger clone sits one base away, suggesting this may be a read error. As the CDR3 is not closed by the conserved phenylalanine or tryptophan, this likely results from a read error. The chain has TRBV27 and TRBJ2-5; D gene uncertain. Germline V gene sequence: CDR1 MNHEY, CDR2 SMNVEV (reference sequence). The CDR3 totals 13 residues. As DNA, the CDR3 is TGTGCCAGCAGTTTCTCCCGGCAAGAAACCCAGTACCTC. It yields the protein CASSFSRQETQYL.

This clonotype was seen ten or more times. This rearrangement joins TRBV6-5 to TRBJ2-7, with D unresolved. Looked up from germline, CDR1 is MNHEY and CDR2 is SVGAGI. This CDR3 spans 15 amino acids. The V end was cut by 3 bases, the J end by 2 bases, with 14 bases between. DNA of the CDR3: TGTGCCAGCAGTTATTACCCAGGATCTACCTACGAGCAGTACTTC. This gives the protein CASSYYPGSTYEQYF.

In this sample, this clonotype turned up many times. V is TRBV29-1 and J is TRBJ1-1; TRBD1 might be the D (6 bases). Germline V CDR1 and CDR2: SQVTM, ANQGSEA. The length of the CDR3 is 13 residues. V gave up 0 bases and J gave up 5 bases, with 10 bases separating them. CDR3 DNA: TGCAGCGTTGAAGAACAGGGCCCGACTGAAGCTTTCTTT. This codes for CSVEEQGPTEAFF.

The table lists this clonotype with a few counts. The CDR3 nucleotides read TGTGCCTGGAGTGTCGCCCTCTCCGGTCAGCCCCAGCATTTT. Translating it yields CAWSVALSGQPQHF. The chain links TRBV30 to TRBJ1-5, with D unresolved. The CDR3 totals 14 residues. Trimming pared 0 bases from V and 6 bases from J, leaving 12 bases between. Germline assignment: CDR1 GTSNPN and CDR2 SVGIG (reference sequence).